The T cell receptor beta chain under discussion was sequenced for a study of tumor and adjacent non-tumor tissue in lung cancer. Study background: On average, productive TCRbeta reads reached about 4.17 million per sample.

A remark on this clonotype: Its specificity is unknown. It may be a read error: a sequence one base away is much more abundant.

The library came from three nested PCR rounds adapted from ARM-PCR protocols. TCRdb reanalysed the multiplex PCR reads using MiXCR and keeps one entry per CDR3 protein. The sample records 90,000 to 110,000 distinct CDR3 sequences, roughly 80% being singletons. Study findings and constraints: Top 100 clones took a larger repertoire share in normal lung.

This sample's RNA came from whole unsorted tissue. CDR3 length equals 15 residues. CDR1 DFQATT and CDR2 SNEGSKA come from the germline V gene (reference sequence). The rearrangement joins TRBV20-1 to TRBJ1-6; tentatively, D is TRBD1 (6 bases). This receptor was obtained from a woman aged 55-75 years with non-small cell lung cancer. The source material was lung tumor tissue. The CDR3 loop reads CSARERNRDNSPPHF. DNA for the CDR3: TGCAGTGCTAGAGAACGGAACAGGGACAATTCACCCCCCCACTTT.